Below, 19 T cell receptor beta chains from the same sample are listed, as sequenced in a study of T cells in tuberculosis. Sequencing was performed with immunoSEQ multiplex PCR; in TCRdb, only in-frame clones are kept and a portion is missing. The sample lists some 34,000 clones, around 93% occurring once. Material: PBMCs. The receptors originated from a donor between 10 and 35 years old with latent tuberculosis or without tuberculosis infection. Some clones in this sample may be carry-over from other donors' samples.

The chain combines TRBV6-1 with TRBJ1-5, with D tentatively TRBD1 (5 bases). The CDR3 runs to 15 residues. Germline CDR1 MNHNS, CDR2 SASEGT. The ends were cut back, 1 base at V and 10 bases at J, with 17 bases in the middle. The CDR3 bases are TGTGCCAGCAGTGAAGTGGGGCGACGCTCCAACCCCCAGCATTTT. This translates into CASSEVGRRSNPQHF.

The CDR3 nucleotides are TGCGCCAGCAGCTTAGACAGGGTGAGAGGCGGCTACACCTTC. Translation: CASSLDRVRGGYTF. V and J are TRBV5-1 and TRBJ1-2, with 7 positions matching TRBD1. The CDR3 extends over 14 amino acids. CDR1 and CDR2 (germline): SGHRS, YFSETQ. The V gene end was trimmed by 2 bases and the J gene end by 8 bases; junction bases not matched to a gene: 9.

DNA for the CDR3: TGTGCCAGCAGCTTACTGCGGGGGGAGCTGTTTTTT. Translating gives CASSLLRGELFF. The gene calls are TRBV5-8 and TRBJ2-2; no clear D gene. CDR3 length: 12 amino acids. Germline values: CDR1 SGHTS, CDR2 YDEGEE. V dropped 2 bases and J dropped 8 bases, with 7 bases sitting between them.

V usage is TRBV7-8 and J usage is TRBJ1-3, with D uncertain. The CDR3 runs to 14 residues. V was clipped by 2 bases and J by 3 bases, with 8 bases between them. Germline lookup yields CDR1 SGHVS and CDR2 FQNEAQ. CDR3 protein: CASSLRGVGNTIYF. For the CDR3, the DNA is TGTGCCAGCAGCTTACGGGGAGTTGGAAACACCATATATTTT.

The table lists this clone with a few counts. The CDR3 DNA reads TGTGCCAGCAGCTTAGGAAGTCTAGCGGGGGTGGACGAGCAGTACTTC. Its protein is CASSLGSLAGVDEQYF. The chain combines TRBV7-9 with TRBJ2-7, with TRBD2 matching 10 bases. The CDR3 length is 16 residues. The V gene end was trimmed by 1 base and the J gene end by 5 bases; junction bases not matched to a gene: 8. From germline, CDR1 is SEHNR and CDR2 FQNEAQ (reference sequence).

The genes are TRBV13 and TRBJ1-1; D not resolved. The V and J ends lost 4 bases and 1 base respectively, with 7 bases between them. This CDR3 has 13 residues. Germline-derived CDR1 and CDR2 are PRHDT and FYEKMQ (reference sequence). The CDR3 DNA sequence: TGTGCCAGCAGCTCCTTCCCGAACACTGAAGCTTTCTTT. Residues: CASSSFPNTEAFF.

The genes are TRBV11-2 and TRBJ2-6; 12 bases match TRBD2. The V gene end was trimmed by 2 bases and the J gene end by 4 bases; junction bases not matched to a gene: 6. The CDR3 has 18 residues. The germline V gene has CDR1 SGHAT and CDR2 FQNNGV. CDR3: CASSLPSGRASGANVLTF. In DNA, the CDR3 is TGTGCCAGCAGCTTACCTAGCGGGAGGGCCTCCGGGGCCAACGTCCTGACTTTC.

The V gene is TRBV9, the J gene TRBJ1-2; TRBD1 matches 8 bases. The CDR3 runs to 16 residues. In germline, CDR1 is SGDLS, CDR2 YYNGEE. The trim removed 3 bases at V and 4 bases at J, leaving 11 bases unmatched. CDR3 amino acids: CASSASGGAGFYGYTF. The CDR3 DNA sequence: TGTGCCAGCAGCGCTTCAGGGGGCGCTGGGTTCTATGGCTACACCTTC.

The rearrangement joins TRBV6-1 to TRBJ2-1, with TRBD1 matching 7 bases. Germline values: CDR1 MNHNS, CDR2 SASEGT. The J segment lost 3 bases and the V segment lost 2 bases, leaving 4 bases of the junction unmatched. This CDR3 spans 15 amino acids. CDR3 nucleotides: TGTGCCAGCAGTGAACGACAGGGATACTACAATGAGCAGTTCTTC. Translating gives CASSERQGYYNEQFF.

This clone was counted between two and nine times. The chain carries TRBV18 and TRBJ1-5, with a tentative D call TRBD1 (5 bases). Germline V CDR1 and CDR2: KGHSH, LQKENI. The CDR3 is 14 amino acids. V lost 2 bases, J lost 7 bases, and 12 bases lay in between. CDR3 DNA sequence: TGTGCCAGCTCACCAGGGGCTGGGGGGCAGCCCCAGCATTTT. It specifies CASSPGAGGQPQHF.

The rearrangement links TRBV5-1 to TRBJ1-2; the D is unclear. V gave up 0 bases and J gave up 4 bases, with 10 bases separating them. Germline V gene data show CDR1 as SGHRS and CDR2 as YFSETQ. CDR3 length: 14 amino acids. The CDR3 coding sequence is TGCGCCAGCAGCTTGGACAGCTCCTTCTATGGCTACACCTTC. Protein product: CASSLDSSFYGYTF.

This clone was picked up a small number of times. CDR3 in amino acids: CASSSESGRALVELFF. The CDR3, as DNA: TGCGCCAGCAGCTCCGAAAGCGGGAGGGCCTTGGTGGAGCTGTTTTTT. The V call is TRBV5-1, the J call TRBJ2-2, with 10 nucleotides matching TRBD2. Germline V gene data show CDR1 as SGHRS and CDR2 as YFSETQ. The V segment lost 3 bases and the J segment 10 bases; nucleotides outside the gene matches: 12. The CDR3 totals 16 residues.

The table lists this clone with a count of one. The chain carries TRBV5-5 and TRBJ1-1; D ambiguous. The germline CDR1 and CDR2 sequences are SGHKS and YYEKEE (reference sequence). There are 14 residues in the CDR3. Trimming stripped 0 bases from V and 1 base from J, with 7 bases between. CDR3 bases: TGTGCCAGCAGCTTGGGCAGTAAGAACACTGAAGCTTTCTTT. It encodes CASSLGSKNTEAFF.

The V and J genes are TRBV5-4 and TRBJ2-7; 11 bases are shared with TRBD1. This CDR3 is 15 amino acids long. With 5 bases clipped from V and 1 base from J, the junction kept 5 bases outside the gene matches. The germline gives CDR1 SGHNT, CDR2 YYREEE (reference sequence). CDR3 bases: TGTGCCAGCAGGCTTTGGGACAGGGGGTCCTACGAGCAGTACTTC. It yields the protein CASRLWDRGSYEQYF.

The chain carries TRBV28 and TRBJ2-7; 7 bases agree with TRBD1. This CDR3 comprises 12 residues. J gave up 12 bases and V 6 bases, and 11 bases lay outside the gene matches. The germline gives CDR1 MDHEN, CDR2 SYDVKM. CDR3: CASSYRQGRPYF. The DNA for the CDR3 is TGTGCCAGCAGCTACCGACAGGGAAGACCGTACTTC.

This chain connects TRBV10-3 to TRBJ2-1, with a tentative D call TRBD2 (5 bases). Germline CDR1 reads ENHRY; CDR2 reads SYGVKD. Trimming took 10 bases from V and 6 from J, leaving 10 bases between them. The CDR3 loop spans 11 amino acids. The CDR3 loop is CATAGLNEQFF. DNA of the CDR3: TGTGCCACCGCGGGTCTCAATGAGCAGTTCTTC.

The V gene is TRBV19, the J gene TRBJ2-1; TRBD1 agrees at 7 bases. The V gene's germline CDR1 is LNHDA and CDR2 SQIVND (reference sequence). The CDR3 has 15 amino acids. V shed 4 bases, J shed 7 bases, and the junction held 10 bases outside the gene matches. Written as DNA, the CDR3 is TGTGCCAGTAGTACGTACCGGGACAGTAAAAATGAGCAGTTCTTC. This sequence encodes CASSTYRDSKNEQFF.

This chain connects TRBV15 to TRBJ1-1, with 9 nucleotides matching TRBD1. J gave up 0 bases and V 0 bases, and 5 bases lay outside the gene matches. Germline values: CDR1 LNHNV, CDR2 YYDKDF (reference sequence). The CDR3 runs to 17 residues. CDR3 nucleotide sequence: TGTGCCACCAGCAGAGATAAACAGGGGGCTCTGAACACTGAAGCTTTCTTT. This gives the protein CATSRDKQGALNTEAFF.

The V call is TRBV5-1, the J call TRBJ2-3; D is possibly TRBD1 (5 bases). Looked up from germline, CDR1 is SGHRS and CDR2 is YFSETQ. The CDR3 consists of 15 residues. The V end lost 5 bases, the J end lost 1 base, and 14 bases lay between the germline ends. CDR3 region: CASRWGLDGTDTQYF. CDR3 nucleotides: TGCGCCAGCAGGTGGGGCTTGGATGGCACAGATACGCAGTATTTT.